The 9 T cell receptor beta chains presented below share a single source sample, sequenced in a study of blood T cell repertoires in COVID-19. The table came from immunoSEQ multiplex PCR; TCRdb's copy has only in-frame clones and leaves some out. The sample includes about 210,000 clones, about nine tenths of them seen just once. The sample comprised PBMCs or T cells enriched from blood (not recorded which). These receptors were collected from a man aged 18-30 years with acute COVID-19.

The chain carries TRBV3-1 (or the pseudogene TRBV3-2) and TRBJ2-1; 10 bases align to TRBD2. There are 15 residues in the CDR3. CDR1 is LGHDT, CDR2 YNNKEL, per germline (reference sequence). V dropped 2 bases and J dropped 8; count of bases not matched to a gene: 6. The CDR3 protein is CASSQPSGSRDEQFF. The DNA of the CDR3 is TGTGCCAGCAGCCAACCTAGCGGGAGTCGGGATGAGCAGTTCTTC.

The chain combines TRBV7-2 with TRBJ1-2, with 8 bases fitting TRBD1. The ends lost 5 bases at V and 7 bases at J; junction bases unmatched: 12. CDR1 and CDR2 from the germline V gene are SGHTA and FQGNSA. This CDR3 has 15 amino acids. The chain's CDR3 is CASSPQGQGALGYTF. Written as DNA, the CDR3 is TGTGCCAGCAGCCCCCAAGGACAGGGTGCCCTTGGCTACACCTTC.

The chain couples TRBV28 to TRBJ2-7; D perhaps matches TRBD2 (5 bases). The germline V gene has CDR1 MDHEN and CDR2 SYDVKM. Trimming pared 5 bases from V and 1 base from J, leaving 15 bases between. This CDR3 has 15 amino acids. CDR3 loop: CASSPGYRGSYEQYF. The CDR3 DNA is TGTGCCAGCAGTCCTGGTTATCGGGGATCCTACGAGCAGTACTTC.

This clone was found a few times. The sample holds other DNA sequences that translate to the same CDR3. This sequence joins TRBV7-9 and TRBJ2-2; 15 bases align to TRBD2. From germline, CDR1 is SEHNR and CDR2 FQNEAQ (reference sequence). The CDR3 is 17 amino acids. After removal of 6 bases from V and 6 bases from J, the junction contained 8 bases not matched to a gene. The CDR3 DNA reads TGTGCCAGCAGTCCTCCGGGACTAGCGGGAGGACCCGGGGAGCTGTTTTTT. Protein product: CASSPPGLAGGPGELFF.

CDR3 in DNA: TGTGCCAGCAGTGACCGGGACACCCTATTAGACAAAAACATTCAGTACTTC. Its protein is CASSDRDTLLDKNIQYF. The V gene is TRBV6-1, the J gene TRBJ2-4; D perhaps matches TRBD1 (6 bases). The CDR3 has 17 amino acids. CDR1 and CDR2 from the germline V gene are MNHNS and SASEGT. Trimming removed 3 bases at V and 3 bases at J, with 18 bases between.

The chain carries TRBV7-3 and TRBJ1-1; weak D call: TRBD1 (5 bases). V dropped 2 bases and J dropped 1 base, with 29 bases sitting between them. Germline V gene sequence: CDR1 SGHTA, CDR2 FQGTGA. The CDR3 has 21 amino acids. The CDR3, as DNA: TGTGCCAGCAGCTTATTCGGATACGGGGGAAGAAGTTCTGGGGCGAACACTGAAGCTTTCTTT. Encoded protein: CASSLFGYGGRSSGANTEAFF.

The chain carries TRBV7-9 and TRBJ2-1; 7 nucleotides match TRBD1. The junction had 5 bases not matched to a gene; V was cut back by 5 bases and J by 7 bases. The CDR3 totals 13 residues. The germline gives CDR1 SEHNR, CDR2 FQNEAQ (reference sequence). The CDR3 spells CASSLGGQNEQFF. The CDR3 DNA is TGTGCCAGCAGCCTAGGGGGCCAAAATGAGCAGTTCTTC.

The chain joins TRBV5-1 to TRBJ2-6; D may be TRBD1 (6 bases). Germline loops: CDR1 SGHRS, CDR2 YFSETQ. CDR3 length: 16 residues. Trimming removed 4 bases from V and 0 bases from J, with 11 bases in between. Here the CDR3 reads CASSPGQHSGANVLTF. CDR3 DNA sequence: TGCGCCAGCAGCCCCGGACAGCACTCTGGGGCCAACGTCCTGACTTTC.

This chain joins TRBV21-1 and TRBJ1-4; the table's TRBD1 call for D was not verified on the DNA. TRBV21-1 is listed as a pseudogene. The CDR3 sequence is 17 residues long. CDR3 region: CASSEGQGTTTNEKLFF. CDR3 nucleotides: TGTGCCAGCAGCGAGGGACAGGGGACGACAACTAATGAAAAACTGTTTTTT.